This T cell receptor beta chain was identified during a study of T-cell reconstitution after alpha-beta-depleted transplantation in children. Findings and limits, study-wide: Day-60 TCRbeta diversity that was high in some patients was derived from surviving recipient T cells and thymic progenitors. One year post-transplant, T-cell counts and diversity were largely derived from T cells produced anew.

In this sample, this clonotype turned up many times. The antigen remains undetermined. As it was prepared, the TCRbeta library received unique molecular identifiers. TCRdb ran MiXCR on the PCR reads and lists one entry per CDR3 protein. The table lists hundreds of thousands of distinct CDR3 sequences, around 13% of them singletons. Per the germline V gene, CDR1 is KGHDR and CDR2 is SFDVKD. V gave up 3 bases and J gave up 0 bases, with 14 bases separating them. There are 16 residues in the CDR3. The sample consisted of PBMCs, taken before TCRalphabeta/CD19-depleted stem cell transplant. This TCR was recovered from a girl aged 2-10 years with congenital amegakaryocytic thrombocytopenia, due to receive a stem cell transplant. This chain links TRBV24-1 with TRBJ2-7, with D possibly matching TRBD2 (5 bases). CDR3 residues: CATSDRETTSSYEQYF. Written as DNA, the CDR3 is TGTGCCACCAGTGATCGTGAGACTACGAGCTCCTACGAGCAGTACTTC.